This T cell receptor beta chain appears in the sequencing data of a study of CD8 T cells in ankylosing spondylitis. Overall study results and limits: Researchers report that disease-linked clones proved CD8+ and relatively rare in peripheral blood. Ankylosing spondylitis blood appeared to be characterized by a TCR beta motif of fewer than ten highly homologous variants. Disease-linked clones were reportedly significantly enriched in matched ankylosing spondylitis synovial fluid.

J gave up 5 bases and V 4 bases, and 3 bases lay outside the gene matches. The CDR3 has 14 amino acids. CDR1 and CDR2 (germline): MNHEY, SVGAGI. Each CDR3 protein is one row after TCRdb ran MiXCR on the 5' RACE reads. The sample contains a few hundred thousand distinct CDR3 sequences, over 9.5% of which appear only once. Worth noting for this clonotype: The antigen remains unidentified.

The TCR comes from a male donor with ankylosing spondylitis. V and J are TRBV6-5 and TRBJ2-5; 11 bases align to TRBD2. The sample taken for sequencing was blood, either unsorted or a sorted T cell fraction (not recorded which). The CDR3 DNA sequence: TGTGCCAGCAGTTTGTCTAGCGGGGGGGAGACCCAGTACTTC. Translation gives CASSLSSGGETQYF.